The sequence of this T cell receptor (beta chain) was determined in a study of cytomegalovirus exposure and HLA in healthy donors. Study results and caveats: Across donors, sequencing depth was assumed by presence/absence analyses to be roughly uniform. Apart from CMV serostatus, no immune exposure information was available. Per a prior analysis, the majority of TCR beta V segments were productive roughly 87% or roughly 30% of the time.

This clone turned up a few times. Its antigen is undetermined. PCR was performed using 60 Vbeta and 13 Jbeta primers. Profiling relied on immunoSEQ multiplex PCR, and the TCRdb table lists in-frame clones only, not all of them. The table lists 150,000 to 200,000 clones, about four fifths of them singletons. Germline V CDR1 and CDR2: MDHEN, SYDVKM. Losses at the gene ends were 10 bases for V and 5 bases for J; bases not matched to a gene: 7. The CDR3 is 12 residues long. The clonotype comes from a man between 18 and 29 years old in good health and CMV-seronegative. This chain uses TRBV28 with TRBJ2-7; TRBD1 matches 8 bases. The sequencing sample was made of PBMCs. The CDR3 spells CATFDRGHEQYF. For the CDR3, the DNA is TGTGCCACCTTTGACAGGGGCCACGAGCAGTACTTC.